The clone carrying this T cell receptor (beta chain) was counted between two and nine times. Its antigen remains unidentified. It was 5'RACE with constant-segment primers that produced the TCR alpha and TCR beta cDNA libraries, which carried sample barcodes and UMIs. TCRdb ran MiXCR on the 5' RACE reads and lists one entry per CDR3 protein. The sample has fewer than 650,000 distinct CDR3 sequences, about 22% seen once. The data derive from a study of T-cell memory formation after mild COVID-19. Study-wide context: TCR clusters were mostly donor specific.

Whole-study findings and limits: For contracting clones, CD4+ ones sat mainly in CM and EM, CD8+ in EMRA. Clones that got smaller from day 15 to 85 had even CD4/CD8, while clones growing later tipped toward CD4+.

This CDR3 has 15 amino acids. Germline lookup yields CDR1 MGHRA and CDR2 YSYEKL. V lost 4 bases and J lost 5; bases outside the gene matches: 10. The V call is TRBV4-1, the J call TRBJ2-7; 8 bases agree with TRBD2. The sequencing sample was made of PBMCs or a T cell subset sorted from them (not recorded which). This TCR was recovered from an adult woman who had mild COVID-19 (a few samples of this study predate the infection). Cell type and time point are not known. The CDR3 coding sequence is TGCGCCAGCAGCCGAGTACCGGGGGGGTTAGACGAGCAGTACTTC. This encodes CASSRVPGGLDEQYF.